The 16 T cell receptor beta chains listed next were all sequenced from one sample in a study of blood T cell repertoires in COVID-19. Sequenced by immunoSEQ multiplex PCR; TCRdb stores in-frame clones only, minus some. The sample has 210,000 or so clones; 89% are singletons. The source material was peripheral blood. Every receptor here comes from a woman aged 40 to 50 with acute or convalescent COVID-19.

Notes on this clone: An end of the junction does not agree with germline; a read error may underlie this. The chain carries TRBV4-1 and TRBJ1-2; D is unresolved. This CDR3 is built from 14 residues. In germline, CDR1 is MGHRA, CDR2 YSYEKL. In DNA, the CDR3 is TGCGCCAGCAGCCCCCAATTTCGAGTGAGCAGGCAAAACTTC. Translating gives CASSPQFRVSRQNF.

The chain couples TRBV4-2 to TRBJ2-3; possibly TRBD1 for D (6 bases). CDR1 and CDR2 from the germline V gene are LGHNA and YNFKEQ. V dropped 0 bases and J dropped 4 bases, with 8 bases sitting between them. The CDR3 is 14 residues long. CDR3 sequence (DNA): TGTGCCAGCAGCCAAGACAGGGGCCCAGATACGCAGTATTTT. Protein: CASSQDRGPDTQYF.

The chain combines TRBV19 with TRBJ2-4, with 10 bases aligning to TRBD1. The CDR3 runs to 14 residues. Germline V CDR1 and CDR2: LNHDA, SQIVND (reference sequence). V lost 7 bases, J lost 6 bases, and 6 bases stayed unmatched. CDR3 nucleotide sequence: TGTGCCAGTAATCCGGGACAGGGGACAAACATTCAGTACTTC. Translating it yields CASNPGQGTNIQYF.

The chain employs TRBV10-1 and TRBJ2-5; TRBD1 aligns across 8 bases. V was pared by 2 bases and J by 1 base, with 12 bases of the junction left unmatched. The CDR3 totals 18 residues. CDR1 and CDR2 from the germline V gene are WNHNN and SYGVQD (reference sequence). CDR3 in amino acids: CASSERSQDREPQETQYF. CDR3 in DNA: TGCGCCAGCAGTGAGCGAAGCCAGGACAGGGAGCCCCAAGAGACCCAGTACTTC.

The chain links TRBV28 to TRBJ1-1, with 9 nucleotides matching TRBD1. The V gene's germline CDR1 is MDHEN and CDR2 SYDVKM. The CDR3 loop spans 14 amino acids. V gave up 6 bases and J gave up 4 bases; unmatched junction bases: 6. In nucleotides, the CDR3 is TGTGCCAGCAGCATACCGGGACAGGGCACTGAAGCTTTCTTT. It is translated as CASSIPGQGTEAFF.

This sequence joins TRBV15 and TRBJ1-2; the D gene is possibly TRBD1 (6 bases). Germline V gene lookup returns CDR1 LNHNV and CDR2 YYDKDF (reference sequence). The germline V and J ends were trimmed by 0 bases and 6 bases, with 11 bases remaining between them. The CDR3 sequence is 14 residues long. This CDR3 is CATSRDRGSNGYTF. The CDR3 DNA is TGTGCCACCAGCAGAGACAGGGGTAGTAATGGCTACACCTTC.

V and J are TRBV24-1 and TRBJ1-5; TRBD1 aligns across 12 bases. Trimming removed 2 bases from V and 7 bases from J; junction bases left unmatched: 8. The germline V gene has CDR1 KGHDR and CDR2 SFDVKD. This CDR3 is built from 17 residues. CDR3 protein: CATSDSTGTGGRQPQHF. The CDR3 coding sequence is TGTGCCACCAGTGATTCTACCGGGACAGGGGGCAGGCAGCCCCAGCATTTT.

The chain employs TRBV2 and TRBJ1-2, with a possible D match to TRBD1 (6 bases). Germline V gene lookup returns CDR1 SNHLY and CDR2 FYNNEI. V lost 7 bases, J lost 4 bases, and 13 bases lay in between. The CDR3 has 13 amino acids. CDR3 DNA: TGTGCCAGCACCTGGGGGCAGGCCTATGGCTACACCTTC. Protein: CASTWGQAYGYTF.

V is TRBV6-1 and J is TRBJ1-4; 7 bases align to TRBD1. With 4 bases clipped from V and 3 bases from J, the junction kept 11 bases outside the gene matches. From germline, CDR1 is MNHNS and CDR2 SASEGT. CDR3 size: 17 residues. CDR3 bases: TGTGCCAGCAGTGCCTCCCTGGGGGACAGTCCTAATGAAAAACTGTTTTTT. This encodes CASSASLGDSPNEKLFF.

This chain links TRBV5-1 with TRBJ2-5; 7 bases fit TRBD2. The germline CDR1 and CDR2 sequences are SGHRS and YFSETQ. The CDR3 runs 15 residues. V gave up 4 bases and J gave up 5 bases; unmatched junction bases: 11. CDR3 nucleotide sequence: TGCGCCAGCAGCATCGGACTAGAAGCTTTGGAGACCCAGTACTTC. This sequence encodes CASSIGLEALETQYF.

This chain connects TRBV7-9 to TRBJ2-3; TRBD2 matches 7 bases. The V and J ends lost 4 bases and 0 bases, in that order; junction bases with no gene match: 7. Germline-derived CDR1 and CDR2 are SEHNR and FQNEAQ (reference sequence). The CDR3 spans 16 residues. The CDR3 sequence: CASSSQRGPSTDTQYF. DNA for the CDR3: TGTGCCAGCAGCTCGCAGCGGGGCCCTAGCACAGATACGCAGTATTTT.

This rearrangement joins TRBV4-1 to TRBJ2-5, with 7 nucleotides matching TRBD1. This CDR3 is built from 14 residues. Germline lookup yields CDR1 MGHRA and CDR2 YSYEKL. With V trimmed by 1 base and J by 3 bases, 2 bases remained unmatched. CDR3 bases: TGCGCCAGCAGCCAAGGGCAGGGGGAAGAGACCCAGTACTTC. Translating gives CASSQGQGEETQYF.

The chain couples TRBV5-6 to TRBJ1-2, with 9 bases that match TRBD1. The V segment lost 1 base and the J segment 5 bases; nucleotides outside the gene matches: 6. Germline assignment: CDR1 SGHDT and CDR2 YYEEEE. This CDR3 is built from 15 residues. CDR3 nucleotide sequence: TGTGCCAGCAGCTTGTTGGGACAGGGAGTGTATGGCTACACCTTC. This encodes CASSLLGQGVYGYTF.

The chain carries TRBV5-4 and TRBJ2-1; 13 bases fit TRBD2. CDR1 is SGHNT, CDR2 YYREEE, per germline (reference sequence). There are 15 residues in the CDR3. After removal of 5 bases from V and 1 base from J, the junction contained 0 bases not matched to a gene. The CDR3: CASRLAGGSYNEQFF. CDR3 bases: TGTGCCAGCAGACTAGCGGGGGGGTCCTACAATGAGCAGTTCTTC. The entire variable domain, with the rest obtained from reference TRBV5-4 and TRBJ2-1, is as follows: ETGVTQSPTHLIKTRGQQVTLRCSSQSGHNTVSWYQQALGQGPQFIFQYYREEENGRGNFPPRFSGLQFPNYSSELNVNALELDDSALYLCASRLAGGSYNEQFFGPGTRLTVL.

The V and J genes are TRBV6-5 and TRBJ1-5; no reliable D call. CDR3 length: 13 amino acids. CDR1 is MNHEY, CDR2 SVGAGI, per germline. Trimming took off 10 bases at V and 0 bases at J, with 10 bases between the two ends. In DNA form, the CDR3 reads TGTGCCACCCGGGGATATAGCAATCAGCCCCAGCATTTT. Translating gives CATRGYSNQPQHF.

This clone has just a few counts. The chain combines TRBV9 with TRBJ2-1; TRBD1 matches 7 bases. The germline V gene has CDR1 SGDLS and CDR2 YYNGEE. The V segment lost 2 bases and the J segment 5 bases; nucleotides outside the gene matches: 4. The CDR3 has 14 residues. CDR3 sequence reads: CASSVGTVNNEQFF. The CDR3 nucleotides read TGTGCCAGCAGCGTTGGGACAGTGAACAATGAGCAGTTCTTC.